This T cell receptor (beta chain) was recovered during a study of PD-1 blockade in classical Hodgkin lymphoma. Broader study findings: TCR diversity rose significantly by C4D1 in CD4+ but not CD8+ cells.

This table comes from immunoSEQ multiplex PCR, and its TCRdb copy is limited to in-frame clones, with some not included. The sample contains 30,000 to 45,000 clones, around 87% of which appear only once. Remarks on this clone: Its cognate antigen is unknown.

Following autologous stem cell transplantation, relapse occurred in every patient, and exposure to brentuximab vedotin varied. There are 12 residues in the CDR3. Between the trimmed V and J ends, which lost 6 bases and 5 bases, there was a span of 8 bases. Germline V CDR1 and CDR2: MNHEY, SVGAGI. The sample here was peripheral blood mononuclear cells (PBMCs), taken at baseline. The rearrangement links TRBV6-5 to TRBJ2-1; D is perhaps TRBD1 or TRBD2 (5 bases each). This TCR was sampled from a human donor with classical Hodgkin lymphoma. CDR3 coding DNA: TGTGCCAGCAGCCTGGGACACAATGAGCAGTTCTTC. This encodes CASSLGHNEQFF.